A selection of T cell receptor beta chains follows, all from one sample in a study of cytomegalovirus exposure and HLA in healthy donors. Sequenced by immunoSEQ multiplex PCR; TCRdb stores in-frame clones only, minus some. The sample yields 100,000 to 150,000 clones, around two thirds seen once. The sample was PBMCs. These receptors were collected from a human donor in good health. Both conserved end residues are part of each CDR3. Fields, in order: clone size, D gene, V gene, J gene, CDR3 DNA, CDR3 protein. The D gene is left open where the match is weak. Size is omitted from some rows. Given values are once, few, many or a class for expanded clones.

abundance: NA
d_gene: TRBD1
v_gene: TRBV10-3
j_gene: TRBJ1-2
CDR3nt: TGTGCCATCCAGACAGGGGATGGGAGCTATGGCTACACCTTC
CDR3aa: CAIQTGDGSYGYTF

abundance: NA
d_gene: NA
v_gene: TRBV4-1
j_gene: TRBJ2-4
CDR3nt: TGCGCCAGCAGCCAGGGAGCCGAAAACATTCAGTACTTC
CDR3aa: CASSQGAENIQYF

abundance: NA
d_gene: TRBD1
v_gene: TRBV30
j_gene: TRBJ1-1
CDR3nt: TGTGCCTGGGACAGGGGGCTTCGCACTGAAGCTTTCTTT
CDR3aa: CAWDRGLRTEAFF

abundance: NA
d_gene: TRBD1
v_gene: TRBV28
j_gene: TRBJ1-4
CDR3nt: TGTGCCAGCAGGACAGGGCTTAATGAAAAACTGTTTTTT
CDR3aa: CASRTGLNEKLFF

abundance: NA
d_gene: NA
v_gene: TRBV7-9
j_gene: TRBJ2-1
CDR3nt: TGTGCCAGCAGCTTATCTGGGGCCCTTTCGGGTGAGCAGTTCTTC
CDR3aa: CASSLSGALSGEQFF

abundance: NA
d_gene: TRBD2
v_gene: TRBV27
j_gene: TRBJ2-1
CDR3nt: TGTGCCAGCAGTTTATCGGGCGGGAGCGCCTACAATGAGCAGTTCTTC
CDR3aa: CASSLSGGSAYNEQFF

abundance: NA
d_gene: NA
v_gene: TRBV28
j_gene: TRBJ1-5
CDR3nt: TGTGCCAGCAGTTTATCCCCCTTGAGGCCCCAGCATTTT
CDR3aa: CASSLSPLRPQHF

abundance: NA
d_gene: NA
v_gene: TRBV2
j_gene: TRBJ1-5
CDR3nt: TGTGCCAGCAGTGTTGGGGCGATCAATCAGCCCCAGCATTTT
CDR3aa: CASSVGAINQPQHF

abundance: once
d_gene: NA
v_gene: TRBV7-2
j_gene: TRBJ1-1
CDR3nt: TGTGCCAGCAGCCTAAACGGGAAGACTGAAGCTTTCTTT
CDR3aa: CASSLNGKTEAFF

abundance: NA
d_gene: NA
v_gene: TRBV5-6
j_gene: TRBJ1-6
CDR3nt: TGTGCCAGCAGCCCCCGGACAGATAATTCACCCCTCCACTTT
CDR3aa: CASSPRTDNSPLHF

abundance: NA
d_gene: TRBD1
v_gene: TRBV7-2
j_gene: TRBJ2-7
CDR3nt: TGTGCCAGCAGCCAGGGACAGGGTAGGACCTACGAGCAGTACTTC
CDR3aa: CASSQGQGRTYEQYF

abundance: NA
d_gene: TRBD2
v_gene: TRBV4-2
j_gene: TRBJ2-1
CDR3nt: TGTGCCAGCAGCCCACCCCGGGACTACCACAATGAGCAGTTCTTC
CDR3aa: CASSPPRDYHNEQFF

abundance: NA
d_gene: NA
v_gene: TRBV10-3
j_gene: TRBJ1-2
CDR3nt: TGTGCCATCAGTTCAGGGGACGGCTACACCTTC
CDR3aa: CAISSGDGYTF

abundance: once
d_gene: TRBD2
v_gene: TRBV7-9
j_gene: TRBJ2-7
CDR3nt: TGTGCCAGCAGCTTGAATAGACTAGCGACCGAGCAGTACTTC
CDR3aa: CASSLNRLATEQYF

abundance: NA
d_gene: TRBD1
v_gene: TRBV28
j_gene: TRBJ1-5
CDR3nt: TGTGCCAGCAGAATACCCAGGACAGGGGTATATCAGCCCCAGCATTTT
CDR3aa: CASRIPRTGVYQPQHF

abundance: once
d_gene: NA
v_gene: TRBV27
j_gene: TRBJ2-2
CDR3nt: TGTGCCAGCAGACCCTTTGTGGGAGTCGATCCCGGGGAGCTGTTTTTT
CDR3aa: CASRPFVGVDPGELFF

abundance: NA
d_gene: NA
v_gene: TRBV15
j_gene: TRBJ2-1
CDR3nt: TGTGCCACCAGCCTAGACCCCCTCGCCCGTGAGCAGTTCTTC
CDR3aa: CATSLDPLAREQFF

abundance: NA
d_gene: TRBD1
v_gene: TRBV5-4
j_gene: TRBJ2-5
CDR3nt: TGTGCCAGCAGCTCGGGACAGGGGGCGCCGGAGACCCAGTACTTC
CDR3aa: CASSSGQGAPETQYF

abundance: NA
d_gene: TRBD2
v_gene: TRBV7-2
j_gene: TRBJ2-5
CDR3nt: TGTGCCAGCAGCCAAGACGGGACTAGCGGGAGTCTAAGGACCCAGTACTTC
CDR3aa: CASSQDGTSGSLRTQYF

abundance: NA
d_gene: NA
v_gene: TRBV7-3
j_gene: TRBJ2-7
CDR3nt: TGTGCCAGCAGCGAAGTAGGGGGGGGCTACGAGCAGTACTTC
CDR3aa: CASSEVGGGYEQYF

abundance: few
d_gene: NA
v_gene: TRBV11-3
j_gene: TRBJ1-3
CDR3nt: TGTGCCAGCAGCCTAACAGGAAACTCTGGAAACACCATATATTTT
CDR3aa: CASSLTGNSGNTIYF

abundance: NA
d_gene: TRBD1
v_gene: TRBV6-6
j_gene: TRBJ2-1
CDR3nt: TGTGCCAGCAGTCCGACAGGGAACAATGAGCAGTTCTTC
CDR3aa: CASSPTGNNEQFF

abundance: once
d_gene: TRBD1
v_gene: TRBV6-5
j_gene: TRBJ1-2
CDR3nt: TGTGCCAGCAGTTACCACACAGGGGCACCCTATGGCTACACCTTC
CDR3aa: CASSYHTGAPYGYTF